This T cell receptor (beta chain) derives from a study of siplizumab effects on memory and regulatory T cells. Only in-frame clones appear in the TCRdb table, and some are missing; sequencing was by immunoSEQ multiplex PCR. The sample has 85,000 or so clones, roughly 94% seen once. V dropped 1 base and J dropped 1 base, with 13 bases sitting between them. Germline V CDR1 and CDR2: SGHDN, FVKESK. There are 16 residues in the CDR3. Notes on the study in general: The alloresponse seemed to draw substantially on naive T cells, which appeared more diverse than memory cells.

On this clone: Its antigen is not identified.

This sequence originates from a human donor in good health. Sequenced: CD8+ T cells sorted from blood. The chain recombines TRBV14 with TRBJ2-5, with D uncertain. The CDR3 sequence: CASSQGIWRSQETQYF. CDR3 DNA: TGTGCCAGCAGCCAAGGGATTTGGCGGTCCCAAGAGACCCAGTACTTC.